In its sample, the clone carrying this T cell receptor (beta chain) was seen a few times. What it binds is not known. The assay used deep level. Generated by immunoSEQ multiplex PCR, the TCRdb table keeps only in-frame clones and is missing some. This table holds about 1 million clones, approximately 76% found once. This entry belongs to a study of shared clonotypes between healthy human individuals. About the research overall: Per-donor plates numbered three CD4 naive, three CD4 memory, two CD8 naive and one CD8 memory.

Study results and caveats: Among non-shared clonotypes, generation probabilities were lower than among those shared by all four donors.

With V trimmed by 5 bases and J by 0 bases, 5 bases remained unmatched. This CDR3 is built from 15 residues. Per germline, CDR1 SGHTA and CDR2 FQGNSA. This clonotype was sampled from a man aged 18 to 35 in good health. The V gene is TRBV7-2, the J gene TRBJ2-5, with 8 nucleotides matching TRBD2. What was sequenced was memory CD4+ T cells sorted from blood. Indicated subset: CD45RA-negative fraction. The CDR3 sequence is CASSLQTSDQETQYF. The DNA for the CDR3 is TGTGCCAGCAGCCTCCAGACTAGCGACCAAGAGACCCAGTACTTC.